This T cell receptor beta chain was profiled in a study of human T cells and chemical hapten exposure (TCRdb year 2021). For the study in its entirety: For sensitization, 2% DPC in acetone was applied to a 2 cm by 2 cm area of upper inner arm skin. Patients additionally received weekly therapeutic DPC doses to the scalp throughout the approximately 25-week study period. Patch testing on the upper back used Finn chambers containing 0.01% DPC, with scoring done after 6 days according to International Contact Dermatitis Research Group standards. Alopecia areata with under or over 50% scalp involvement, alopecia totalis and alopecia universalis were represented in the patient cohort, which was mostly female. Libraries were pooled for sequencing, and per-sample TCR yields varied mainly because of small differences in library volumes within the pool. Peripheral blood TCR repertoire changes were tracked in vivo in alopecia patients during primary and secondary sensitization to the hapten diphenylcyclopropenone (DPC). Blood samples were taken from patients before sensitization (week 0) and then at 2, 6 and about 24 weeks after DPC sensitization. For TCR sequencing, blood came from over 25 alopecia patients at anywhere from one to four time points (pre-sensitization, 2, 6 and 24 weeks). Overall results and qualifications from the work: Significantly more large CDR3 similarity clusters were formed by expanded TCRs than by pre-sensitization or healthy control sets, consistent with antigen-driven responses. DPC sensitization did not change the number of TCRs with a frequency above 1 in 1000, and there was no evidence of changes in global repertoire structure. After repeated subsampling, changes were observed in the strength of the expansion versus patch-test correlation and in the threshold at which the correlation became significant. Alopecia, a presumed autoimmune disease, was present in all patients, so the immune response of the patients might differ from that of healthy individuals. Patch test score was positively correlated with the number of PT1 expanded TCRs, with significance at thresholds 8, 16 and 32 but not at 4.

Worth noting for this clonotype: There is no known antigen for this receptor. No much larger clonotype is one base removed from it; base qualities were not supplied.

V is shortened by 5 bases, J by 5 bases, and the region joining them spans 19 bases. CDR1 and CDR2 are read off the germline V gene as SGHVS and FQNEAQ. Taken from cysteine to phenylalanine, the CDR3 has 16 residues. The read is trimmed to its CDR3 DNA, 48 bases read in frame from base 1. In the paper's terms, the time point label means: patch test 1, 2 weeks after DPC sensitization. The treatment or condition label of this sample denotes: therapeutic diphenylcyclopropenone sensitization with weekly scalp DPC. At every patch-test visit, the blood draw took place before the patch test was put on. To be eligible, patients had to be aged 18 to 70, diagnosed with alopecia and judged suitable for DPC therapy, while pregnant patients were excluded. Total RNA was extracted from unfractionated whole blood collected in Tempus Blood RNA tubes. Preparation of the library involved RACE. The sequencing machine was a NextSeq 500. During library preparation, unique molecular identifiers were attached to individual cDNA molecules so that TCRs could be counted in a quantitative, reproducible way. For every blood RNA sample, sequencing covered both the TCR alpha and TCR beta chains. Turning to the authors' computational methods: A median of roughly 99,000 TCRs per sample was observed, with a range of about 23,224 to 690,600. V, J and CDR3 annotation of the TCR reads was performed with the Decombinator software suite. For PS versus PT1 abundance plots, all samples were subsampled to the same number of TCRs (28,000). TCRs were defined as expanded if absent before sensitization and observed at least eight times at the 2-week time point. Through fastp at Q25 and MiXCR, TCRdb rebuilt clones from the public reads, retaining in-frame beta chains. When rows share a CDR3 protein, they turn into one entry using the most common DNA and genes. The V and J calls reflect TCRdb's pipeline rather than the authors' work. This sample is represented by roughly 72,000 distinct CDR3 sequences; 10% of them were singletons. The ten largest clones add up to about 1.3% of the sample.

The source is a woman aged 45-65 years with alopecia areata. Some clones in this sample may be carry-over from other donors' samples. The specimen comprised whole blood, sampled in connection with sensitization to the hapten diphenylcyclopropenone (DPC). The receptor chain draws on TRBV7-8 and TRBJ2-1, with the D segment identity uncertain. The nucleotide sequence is TGTGCCAGCAGCGTTCGACCCACTCAAAAGAACAATGAGCAGTTCTTC. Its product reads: CASSVRPTQKNNEQFF.